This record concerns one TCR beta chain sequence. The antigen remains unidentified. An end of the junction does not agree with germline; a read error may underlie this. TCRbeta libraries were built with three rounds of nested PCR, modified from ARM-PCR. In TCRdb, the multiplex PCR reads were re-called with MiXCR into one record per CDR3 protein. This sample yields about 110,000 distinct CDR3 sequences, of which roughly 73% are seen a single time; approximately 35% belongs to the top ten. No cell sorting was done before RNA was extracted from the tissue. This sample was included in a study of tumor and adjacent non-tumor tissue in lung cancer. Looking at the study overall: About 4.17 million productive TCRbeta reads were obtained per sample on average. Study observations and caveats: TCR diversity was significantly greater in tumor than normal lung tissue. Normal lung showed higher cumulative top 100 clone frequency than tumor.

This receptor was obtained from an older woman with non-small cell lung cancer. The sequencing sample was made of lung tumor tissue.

This CDR3 reads CASSQGVRANNIQYF. In nucleotides, the CDR3 is TGTGCCAGCAGCCAAGGAGTCAGAGCCAACAACATTCAGTACTTC. This chain links TRBV12-3 or TRBV12-4 with TRBJ2-4; D is unclear. The CDR3 covers 15 residues.